Listed below are T cell receptor beta chains from one sample, sequenced in a study of CXCR4 blockade with PD-1 therapy in pancreatic cancer. Profiled with immunoSEQ multiplex PCR; TCRdb holds only in-frame clones, not every one. Here the sample spans 15,000 to 20,000 clones, around 72% being singletons. Sequencing used tumor tissue. Receptors originate from a human donor with pancreatic ductal adenocarcinoma. Each CDR3 is given with its conserved first and last residue. Each record gives: clone size, D gene, J gene, V gene, CDR3 protein, CDR3 DNA. D genes are given only for firm matches. The size entry is marked missing in some rows and otherwise reads once, few, many or a size class.

>-|-|TRBJ1-1|TRBV19
CASSILQGAEAFF
TGTGCCAGTAGTATCTTACAGGGCGCTGAAGCTTTCTTT
>-|-|TRBJ1-3|TRBV19
CASSMKRRGNTIYF
TGTGCCAGTAGTATGAAGAGGCGGGGAAACACCATATATTTT
>medium-sized|-|TRBJ2-7|TRBV28
CASSLWSGSDEQYF
TGTGCCAGCAGTTTATGGTCGGGGAGCGACGAGCAGTACTTC
>-|-|TRBJ2-7|TRBV28
CASRPPMGEQYF
TGTGCCAGCAGGCCTCCTATGGGCGAGCAGTACTTC
>-|-|TRBJ1-6|TRBV28
CASRLAGNSPLHF
TGTGCCAGCCGCCTGGCGGGTAATTCACCCCTCCACTTT
>-|TRBD1|TRBJ1-1|TRBV19
CASSRDRGAGVTEAFF
TGTGCCAGTAGTAGGGACAGGGGAGCCGGAGTGACTGAAGCTTTCTTT
>-|-|TRBJ2-2|TRBV15
CATSRGLANTGELFF
TGTGCCACCAGCAGAGGACTAGCGAACACCGGGGAGCTGTTTTTT
>-|-|TRBJ1-3|TRBV28
CASRIQGSGNTIYF
TGTGCCAGCAGGATACAGGGCTCTGGAAACACCATATATTTT
>once|-|TRBJ2-5|TRBV18
CASSPGRETQYF
TGTGCCAGCTCACCAGGCCGAGAGACCCAGTACTTC
>-|TRBD1|TRBJ1-5|TRBV28
CASSLGTGSNQPQHF
TGTGCCAGCAGTTTAGGGACAGGTAGCAATCAGCCCCAGCATTTT
>-|TRBD1|TRBJ1-3|TRBV4-1
CASSQDGGQGRIGSGNTIYF
TGCGCCAGCAGCCAAGATGGCGGACAGGGAAGGATTGGCTCTGGAAACACCATATATTTT
>-|-|TRBJ2-5|TRBV28
CASSTSLGNQETQYF
TGTGCCAGCAGCACATCTCTAGGTAACCAAGAGACCCAGTACTTC
>few|TRBD1|TRBJ2-2|TRBV11-3
CASSSGTGYTGELFF
TGTGCCAGCAGCTCCGGGACAGGGTACACCGGGGAGCTGTTTTTT
>few|-|TRBJ2-3|TRBV6-8
CASSYGRSSTDTQYF
TGTGCCAGCAGTTACGGACGGTCTAGCACAGATACGCAGTATTTT
>few|-|TRBJ2-4|TRBV28
CASSPLGEFQKHSVLF
TGTGCCAGCAGTCCCCTGGGGGAATTTCAAAAACATTCAGTACTTTTC
>-|TRBD1|TRBJ2-1|TRBV29-1
CSVHRDRVENEQFF
TGCAGCGTCCACCGGGACAGGGTGGAGAATGAGCAGTTCTTC
>-|TRBD1|TRBJ2-5|TRBV11-3
CASTNRTGRQETQYF
TGTGCCAGCACTAACCGGACAGGGCGACAAGAGACCCAGTACTTC
>-|-|TRBJ2-7|TRBV1
CASSRYSTGSYEQYF
TGCGCCAGCAGCCGTTACTCGACCGGCTCCTACGAGCAGTACTTC
>-|-|TRBJ1-2|TRBV28
CASSPWDGNGYTF
TGTGCCAGCAGTCCCTGGGACGGAAATGGCTACACCTTC
>few|TRBD2|TRBJ2-1|TRBV14
CASSRTSGRNEQFF
TGTGCCAGCAGCCGGACTAGCGGGAGGAATGAGCAGTTCTTC
>-|TRBD1|TRBJ1-2|TRBV4-1
CASSQGTGANYGYTF
TGCGCCAGCAGCCAAGGGACAGGGGCTAACTATGGCTACACCTTC
>-|-|TRBJ2-2|TRBV14
CASSLFTGINTGELFF
TGTGCCAGCAGCCTATTTACGGGAATCAACACCGGGGAGCTGTTTTTT
>-|-|TRBJ1-5|TRBV18
CASSRRGDSNQPQHF
TGTGCCAGCTCACGGCGGGGGGATAGCAATCAGCCCCAGCATTTT
>-|-|TRBJ1-3|TRBV28
CASSPPGGPSGNTIYF
TGTGCCAGCAGCCCTCCCGGGGGACCCTCTGGAAACACCATATATTTT
>-|-|TRBJ1-1|TRBV6-4
CASSYSAGLAEAFF
TGTGCCAGCAGTTACTCGGCGGGCCTGGCAGAAGCTTTCTTT
>-|-|TRBJ2-1|TRBV29-1
CSVEGPGIYNEQFF
TGCAGCGTTGAAGGACCCGGGATCTACAATGAGCAGTTCTTC
>-|-|TRBJ2-5|TRBV19
CASSIVGGGETQYF
TGTGCCAGTAGTATAGTTGGGGGAGGAGAGACCCAGTACTTC
>-|-|TRBJ2-5|TRBV18
CASSPGGGETQYF
TGTGCCAGCTCACCCGGGGGCGGAGAGACCCAGTACTTC
>-|TRBD2|TRBJ2-2|TRBV6-8
CASSYFASGRGTGELFF
TGTGCCAGCAGTTACTTTGCTAGCGGGAGGGGCACCGGGGAGCTGTTTTTT
>-|-|TRBJ2-2|TRBV28
CASSPRGRGAPSNTGELFF
TGTGCCAGCAGTCCGCGTGGGAGGGGGGCACCGAGTAACACCGGGGAGCTGTTTTTT
>-|-|TRBJ1-1|TRBV5-1
CASSLGQGRGVTEAFF
TGCGCCAGCAGCTTGGGCCAGGGAAGAGGGGTGACTGAAGCTTTCTTT
>-|TRBD2|TRBJ2-7|TRBV28
CATNPPRLAGSYEQYF
TGTGCCACCAATCCCCCTCGACTAGCGGGATCCTACGAGCAGTACTTC